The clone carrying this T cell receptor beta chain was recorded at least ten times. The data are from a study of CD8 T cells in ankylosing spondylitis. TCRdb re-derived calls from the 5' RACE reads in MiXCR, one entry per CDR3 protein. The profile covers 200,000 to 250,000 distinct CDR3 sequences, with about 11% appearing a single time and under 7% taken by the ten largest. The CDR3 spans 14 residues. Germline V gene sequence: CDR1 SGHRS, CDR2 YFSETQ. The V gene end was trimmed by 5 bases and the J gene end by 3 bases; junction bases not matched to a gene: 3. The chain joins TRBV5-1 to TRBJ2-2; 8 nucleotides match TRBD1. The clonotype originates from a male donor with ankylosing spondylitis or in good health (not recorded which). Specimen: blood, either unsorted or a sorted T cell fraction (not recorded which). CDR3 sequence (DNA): TGCGCCAGCAGGCAGGGGGCTGACACCGGGGAGCTGTTTTTT. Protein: CASRQGADTGELFF.